This T cell receptor beta chain was identified in a study of CD4 T cells in relation to SARS-CoV-2 and coronaviruses. Study overall: TCR beta CDR3s were sequenced after approximately ten-day antigen culture of PBMCs. Study-wide points: Around 60% of donors had memory CD4+ clonotypes crossrecognizing SARS-CoV-2 and common cold coronavirus spike.

Germline V gene data show CDR1 as SNHLY and CDR2 as FYNNEI. The CDR3 contains 16 residues. The J segment lost 9 bases and the V segment lost 4 bases, leaving 9 bases of the junction unmatched. Survey-level TCR-beta sequencing used DNA from CEF-cultured naive and memory CD4+ T cells. Measured with immunoSEQ multiplex PCR; TCRdb has only the in-frame clones, and not every one. The sample has 30,000 to 45,000 clones, just under 85% seen once. As for this clone: As yet, its antigen is unknown.

This clonotype was obtained from an adult with COVID-19. Specimen: naive CD4+ T cells from PBMCs, cultured in vitro. Noted subset: naive CD4+ T cells isolated by negative enrichment. The chain has TRBV2 and TRBJ2-1, with 13 positions matching TRBD2. CDR3 nucleotides: TGTGCCAGCAGTGGTACTAGCGGGAGGGCCCAAAGTGAGCAGTTCTTC. Translating it yields CASSGTSGRAQSEQFF.